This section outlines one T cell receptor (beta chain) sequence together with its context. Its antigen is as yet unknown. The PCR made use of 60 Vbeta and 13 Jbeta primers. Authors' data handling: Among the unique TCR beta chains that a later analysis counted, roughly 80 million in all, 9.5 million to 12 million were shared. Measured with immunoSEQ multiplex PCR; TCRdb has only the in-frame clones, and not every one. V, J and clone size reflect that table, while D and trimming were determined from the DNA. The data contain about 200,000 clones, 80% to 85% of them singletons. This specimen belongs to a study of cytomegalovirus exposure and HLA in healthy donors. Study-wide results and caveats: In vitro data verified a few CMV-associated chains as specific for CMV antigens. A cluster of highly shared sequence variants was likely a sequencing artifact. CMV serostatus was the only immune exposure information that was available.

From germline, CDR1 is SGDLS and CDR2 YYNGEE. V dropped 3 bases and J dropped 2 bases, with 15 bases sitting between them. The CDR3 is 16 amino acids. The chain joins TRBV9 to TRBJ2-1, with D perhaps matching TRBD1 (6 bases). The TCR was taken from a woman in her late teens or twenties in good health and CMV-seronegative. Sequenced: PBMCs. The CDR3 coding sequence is TGTGCCAGCAGCGGAGGGGGAGCGGAGACCTACAATGAGCAGTTCTTC. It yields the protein CASSGGGAETYNEQFF.